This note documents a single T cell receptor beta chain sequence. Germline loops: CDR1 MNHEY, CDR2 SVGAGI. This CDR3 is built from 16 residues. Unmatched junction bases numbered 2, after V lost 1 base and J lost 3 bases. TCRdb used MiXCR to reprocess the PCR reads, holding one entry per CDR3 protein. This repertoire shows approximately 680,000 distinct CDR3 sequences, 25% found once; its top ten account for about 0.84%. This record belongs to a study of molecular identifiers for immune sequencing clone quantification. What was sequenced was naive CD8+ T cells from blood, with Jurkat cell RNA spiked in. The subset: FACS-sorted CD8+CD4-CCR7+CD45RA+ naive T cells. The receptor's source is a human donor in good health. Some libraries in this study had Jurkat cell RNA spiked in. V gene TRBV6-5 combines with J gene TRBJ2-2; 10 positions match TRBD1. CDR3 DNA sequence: TGTGCCAGCAGTTACTGGGGACAGGGGTACACCGGGGAGCTGTTTTTT. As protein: CASSYWGQGYTGELFF.